These 21 T cell receptor beta chains share one sample of origin, sequenced in a study of cytomegalovirus exposure and HLA in healthy donors. PCR amplification relied on 60 Vbeta primers (plus 13 Jbeta primers). Libraries were prepared by immunoSEQ multiplex PCR; TCRdb keeps only in-frame clonotypes and omits some of them. The sample shows over 110,000 clones, about 80% of them seen only once. The sequenced sample was PBMCs. These receptors originate from a woman aged 40 to 50 in good health and CMV-seropositive.

In DNA, the CDR3 is TGTGCCAGCAGGGACGGGGGAATGAGAAAACTGTTTTTT. Translation: CASRDGGMRKLFF. V gene TRBV6-1 combines with J gene TRBJ1-4, with D possibly being TRBD1 (5 bases). CDR3 length equals 13 residues. Trimming left V 6 bases short and J 10 bases short, with 15 bases between. The V gene's germline CDR1 is MNHNS and CDR2 SASEGT.

V is TRBV15 and J is TRBJ2-5; TRBD2 matches 13 bases. The tail of the sequence fits TRBJ2-7 better, so the J call may be wrong. The CDR3 consists of 16 residues. CDR1 is LNHNV and CDR2 is YYDKDF in the germline V gene (reference sequence). DNA of the CDR3: TGTGCCACCAGCACCGGACTAGCGGGAGTGTCCTACGAGCAGTACTTC. Its protein is CATSTGLAGVSYEQYF.

As regards this clone: Other DNA sequences in the sample encode the same CDR3. This chain uses TRBV28 with TRBJ1-5; maybe TRBD1 (5 bases). From germline, CDR1 is MDHEN and CDR2 SYDVKM. The CDR3 is 14 amino acids. Deletions cut 3 bases from V and 2 bases from J, with 8 bases between. This chain's CDR3 is CASSFLQGNQPQHF. CDR3 DNA: TGTGCCAGCAGTTTTCTACAGGGCAATCAGCCCCAGCATTTT.

The CDR3 here is CASTPSSGRPAGELFF. The DNA for the CDR3 is TGTGCCAGCACCCCGTCTAGCGGGAGGCCAGCCGGGGAGCTGTTTTTT. The chain combines TRBV7-9 with TRBJ2-2, with 11 positions matching TRBD2. This CDR3 contains 16 residues. Germline-derived CDR1 and CDR2 are SEHNR and FQNEAQ (reference sequence). With V trimmed by 7 bases and J by 6 bases, 10 bases remained unmatched.

The V and J genes are TRBV19 and TRBJ1-6; weak D call: TRBD1 (6 bases). Trimming cost V 4 bases and J 2 bases, with 12 bases left between them. CDR1 is LNHDA and CDR2 is SQIVND in the germline V gene (reference sequence). The CDR3 has 16 amino acids. Here the CDR3 reads CASSSPPGAYNSPLHF. DNA of the CDR3: TGTGCCAGTAGTAGCCCCCCAGGGGCCTATAATTCACCCCTCCACTTT.

The chain couples TRBV2 to TRBJ2-7, with TRBD2 matching 13 bases. Germline loops: CDR1 SNHLY, CDR2 FYNNEI. The CDR3 runs 14 residues. The junction had 10 bases not matched to a gene; V was cut back by 8 bases and J by 9 bases. CDR3 in DNA: TGTGCCAGCCAAACTAGCGGGAGGGTTTCAGTGCAGTACTTC. It yields the protein CASQTSGRVSVQYF.

The rearrangement uses TRBV18 and TRBJ2-7; 7 bases agree with TRBD1. V gave up 3 bases and J gave up 7 bases; unmatched junction bases: 12. Per germline, CDR1 KGHSH and CDR2 LQKENI. This CDR3 contains 15 residues. CDR3 bases: TGTGCCAGCTCACCGCGGGCGTTGACAGGGCGAGAGCAGTACTTC. Translated, it gives CASSPRALTGREQYF.

The chain couples TRBV5-1 to TRBJ2-1, with 15 positions matching TRBD2. The CDR3 extends over 18 amino acids. V was clipped by 4 bases and J by 2 bases; unmatched bases: 7. The V gene's germline CDR1 is SGHRS and CDR2 YFSETQ. CDR3 nucleotides: TGCGCCAGCAGCGAGGGACTAGCGGGAGGTTGGGCCTACAATGAGCAGTTCTTC. Its protein is CASSEGLAGGWAYNEQFF.

This clone was picked up a small number of times. CDR3 bases: TGCGCCAGCAGCTTGGGCGTCAGGACAGCAAGTCAAACTAACTATGGCTACACCTTC. Its protein is CASSLGVRTASQTNYGYTF. This rearrangement joins TRBV5-1 to TRBJ1-2; maybe TRBD1 (6 bases). V lost 0 bases and J 0 bases, leaving 21 bases between the germline ends. The CDR3 has 19 amino acids. From germline, CDR1 is SGHRS and CDR2 YFSETQ. Full variable domain (rest looked up from reference TRBV5-1 and TRBJ1-2): KAGVTQTPRYLIKTRGQQVTLSCSPISGHRSVSWYQQTPGQGLQFLFEYFSETQRNKGNFPGRFSGRQFSNSRSEMNVSTLELGDSALYLCASSLGVRTASQTNYGYTFGSGTRLTVV.

The genes are TRBV7-9 and TRBJ2-3; 11 bases are a match to TRBD2. Looked up from germline, CDR1 is SEHNR and CDR2 is FQNEAQ (reference sequence). The CDR3 is made up of 15 amino acids. Trimming took 5 bases from V and 2 from J; bases not matched to a gene: 3. CDR3 sequence: CASSLTSGNTDTQYF. CDR3 DNA sequence: TGTGCCAGCAGCCTGACTAGCGGGAACACAGATACGCAGTATTTT.

CDR3 nucleotides: TGCGCCAGCAGCCTGAACCCTAGCGCACCGTACCAAGAGACCCAGTACTTC. This translates into CASSLNPSAPYQETQYF. This chain connects TRBV4-1 to TRBJ2-5; D may be TRBD2 (6 bases). Trimming took off 4 bases at V and 0 bases at J, with 18 bases between the two ends. Germline-derived CDR1 and CDR2 are MGHRA and YSYEKL. This CDR3 contains 17 residues.

The CDR3, as DNA: TGTGCCAGCAGCGTAAACATTGTCACAGATACGCAGTATTTT. This translates into CASSVNIVTDTQYF. The genes are TRBV9 and TRBJ2-3; no clear D. With 1 base removed from V and 2 bases from J, the gap between germline ends came to 8 bases. CDR1 and CDR2 (germline): SGDLS, YYNGEE. CDR3 length: 14 residues.

The rearrangement uses TRBV30 and TRBJ1-6; D gene unclear. V gave up 3 bases and J gave up 4 bases, with 19 bases separating them. CDR1 and CDR2 (germline): GTSNPN, SVGIG (reference sequence). This CDR3 comprises 17 residues. The CDR3 DNA reads as TGTGCCTGGAGGAGCGGGAACCCCGAACAGTATAATTCACCCCTCCACTTT. Protein sequence: CAWRSGNPEQYNSPLHF.

Written as DNA, the CDR3 is TGTGCCAGCAGTTACCAGTCGGGGGCCTACAATGAGCAGTTCTTC. This codes for CASSYQSGAYNEQFF. The chain is built from TRBV6-5 and TRBJ2-1; a weak D match, TRBD2 (6 bases). The CDR3 has 15 residues. The V gene's germline CDR1 is MNHEY and CDR2 SVGAGI. Deletions cut 2 bases from V and 2 bases from J, with 10 bases between.

The chain has TRBV6-4 and TRBJ2-7; TRBD2 matches at 11 bases. The CDR3 sequence is 15 residues long. Germline trimming cut 7 bases from V and 4 bases from J; bases unmatched to any gene: 9. Germline-derived CDR1 and CDR2 are MRHNA and SNTAGT. The CDR3 loop is CASKFPGTSGYEQYF. The CDR3 DNA is TGTGCCAGCAAATTCCCCGGGACTAGCGGTTACGAGCAGTACTTC.

V and J are TRBV14 and TRBJ2-1; 8 bases are shared with TRBD1. The ends lost 2 bases at V and 2 bases at J; junction bases unmatched: 2. CDR1 and CDR2 from the germline V gene are SGHDN and FVKESK. The CDR3 length is 15 residues. CDR3 loop: CASSQTGGTYNEQFF. The CDR3, as DNA: TGTGCCAGCAGCCAAACAGGGGGGACCTACAATGAGCAGTTCTTC.

The chain joins TRBV7-2 to TRBJ2-2, with a tentative D call TRBD2 (5 bases). There are 12 residues in the CDR3. Germline V gene data show CDR1 as SGHTA and CDR2 as FQGNSA. Trimming removed 5 bases at V and 6 bases at J, with 7 bases between. CDR3: CASSHSAGELFF. The CDR3 nucleotides read TGTGCCAGCAGCCATAGCGCCGGGGAGCTGTTTTTT.

The J gene is TRBJ2-3, the V gene TRBV5-4; 8 bases line up with TRBD2. This CDR3 spans 16 amino acids. The V segment lost 2 bases and the J segment 0 bases; nucleotides outside the gene matches: 5. Per the germline V gene, CDR1 is SGHNT and CDR2 is YYREEE (reference sequence). In nucleotides, the CDR3 is TGTGCCAGCAGCTTCCGGCTAGCGGGCAGCACAGATACGCAGTATTTT. It specifies CASSFRLAGSTDTQYF.

The chain combines TRBV11-1 with TRBJ1-1; 7 nucleotides agree with TRBD1. Germline values: CDR1 SGHAT, CDR2 FQDESV (reference sequence). Trimming at V came to 5 bases and at J to 1 base, leaving 13 bases not matched to a gene. The CDR3 consists of 17 residues. The CDR3 protein is CASSRPLTGFENTEAFF. In DNA form, the CDR3 reads TGTGCCAGCAGCCGGCCATTGACAGGGTTTGAGAACACTGAAGCTTTCTTT.

The J gene is TRBJ2-1, the V gene TRBV12-5, with 10 bases matching TRBD2. V lost 6 bases and J lost 6; bases outside the gene matches: 11. The CDR3 has 16 residues. Looked up from germline, CDR1 is LGHNT and CDR2 is FRNRAP. The CDR3 region is CASGPTGTSVGNEQFF. The CDR3 coding sequence is TGTGCTAGTGGCCCGACCGGGACTAGCGTCGGCAATGAGCAGTTCTTC.

This chain uses TRBV5-1 with TRBJ1-3; D ambiguous. Per the germline V gene, CDR1 is SGHRS and CDR2 is YFSETQ. V lost 0 bases to trimming and J lost 0 bases, with 10 bases between them. This CDR3 is built from 16 residues. CDR3: CASSLAPGISGNTIYF. The CDR3 bases are TGCGCCAGCAGCTTGGCCCCAGGAATCTCTGGAAACACCATATATTTT.